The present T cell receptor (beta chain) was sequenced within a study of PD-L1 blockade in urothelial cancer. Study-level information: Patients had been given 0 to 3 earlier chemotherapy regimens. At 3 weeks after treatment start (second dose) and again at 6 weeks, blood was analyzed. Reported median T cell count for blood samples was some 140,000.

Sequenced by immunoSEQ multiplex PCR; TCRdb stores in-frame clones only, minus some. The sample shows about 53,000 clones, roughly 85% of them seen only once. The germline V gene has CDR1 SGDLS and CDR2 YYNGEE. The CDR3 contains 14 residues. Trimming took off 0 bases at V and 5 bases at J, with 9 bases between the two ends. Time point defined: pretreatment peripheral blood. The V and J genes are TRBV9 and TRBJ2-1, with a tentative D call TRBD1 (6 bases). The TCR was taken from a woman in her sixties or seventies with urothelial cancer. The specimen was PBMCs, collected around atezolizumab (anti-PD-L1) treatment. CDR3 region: CASSVDRVNNEQFF. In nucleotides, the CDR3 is TGTGCCAGCAGCGTAGACAGGGTAAACAATGAGCAGTTCTTC.